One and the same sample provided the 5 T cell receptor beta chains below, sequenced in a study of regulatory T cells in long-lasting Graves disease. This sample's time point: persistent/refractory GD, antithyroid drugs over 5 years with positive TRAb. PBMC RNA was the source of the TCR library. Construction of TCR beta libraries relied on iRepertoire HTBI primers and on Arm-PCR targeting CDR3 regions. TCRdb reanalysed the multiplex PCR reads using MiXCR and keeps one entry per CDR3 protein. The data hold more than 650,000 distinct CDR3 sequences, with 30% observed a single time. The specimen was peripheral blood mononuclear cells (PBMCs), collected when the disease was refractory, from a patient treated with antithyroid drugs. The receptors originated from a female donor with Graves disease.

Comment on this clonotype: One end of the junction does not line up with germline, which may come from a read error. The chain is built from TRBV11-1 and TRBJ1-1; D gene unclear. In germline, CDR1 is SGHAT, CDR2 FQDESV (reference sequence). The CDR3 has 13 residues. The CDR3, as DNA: TGTGCCAGCAGCTTGGGCCAGAACACTGGAGCTTTCTTT. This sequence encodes CASSLGQNTGAFF.

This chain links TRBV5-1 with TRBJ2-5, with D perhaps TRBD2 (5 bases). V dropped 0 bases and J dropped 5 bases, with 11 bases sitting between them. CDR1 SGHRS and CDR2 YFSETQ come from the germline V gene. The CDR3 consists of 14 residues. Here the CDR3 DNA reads TGCGCCAGCAGCTTGGCGGGGTATGGCGAGACCCAGTACTTC. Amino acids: CASSLAGYGETQYF.

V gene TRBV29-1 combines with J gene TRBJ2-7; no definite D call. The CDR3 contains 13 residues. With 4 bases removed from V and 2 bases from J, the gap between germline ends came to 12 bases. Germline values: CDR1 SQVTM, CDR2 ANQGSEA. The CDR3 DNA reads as TGCAGCGTTGTGGAGCAGGATCCCTACGAGCAGTACTTC. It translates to CSVVEQDPYEQYF.

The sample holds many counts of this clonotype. CDR3 loop: CASSFSSGTTIGEQYF. CDR3 nucleotides: TGTGCCAGCAGTTTTAGCTCAGGGACTACGATAGGTGAGCAGTACTTC. J is TRBJ2-7 and V is TRBV12-3 or TRBV12-4, with 7 bases matching TRBD2. This CDR3 spans 16 amino acids. V trimming: 3 bases; J trimming: 7 bases; junction bases outside the gene matches: 15.

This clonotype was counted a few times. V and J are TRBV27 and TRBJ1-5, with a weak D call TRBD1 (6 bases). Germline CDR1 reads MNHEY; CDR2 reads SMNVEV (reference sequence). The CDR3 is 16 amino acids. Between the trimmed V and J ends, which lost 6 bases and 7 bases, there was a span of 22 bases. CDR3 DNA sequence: TGTGCCAGCAGCCCCGGCAGGGGCTACGGATGGCAGCCCCAGCATTTT. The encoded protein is CASSPGRGYGWQPQHF.